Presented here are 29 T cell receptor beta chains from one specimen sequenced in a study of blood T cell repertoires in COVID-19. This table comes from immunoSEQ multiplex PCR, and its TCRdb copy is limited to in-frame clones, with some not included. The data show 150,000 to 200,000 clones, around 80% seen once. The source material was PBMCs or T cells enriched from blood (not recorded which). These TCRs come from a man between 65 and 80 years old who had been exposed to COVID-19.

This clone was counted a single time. The CDR3 loop reads CASSSNTADTQYF. The DNA of the CDR3 is TGTGCCAGCAGCTCGAACACAGCAGATACGCAGTATTTT. V and J are TRBV7-2 and TRBJ2-3; D is unclear. Germline values: CDR1 SGHTA, CDR2 FQGNSA. The germline V and J ends were trimmed by 4 bases and 4 bases, with 9 bases remaining between them. The CDR3 is 13 amino acids.

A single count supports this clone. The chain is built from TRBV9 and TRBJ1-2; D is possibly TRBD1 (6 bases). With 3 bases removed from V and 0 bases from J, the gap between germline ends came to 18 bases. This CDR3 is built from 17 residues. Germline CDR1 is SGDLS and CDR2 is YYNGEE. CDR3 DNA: TGTGCCAGCAGCGGAGGAGGGGGGGTCTGGTCTAACTATGGCTACACCTTC. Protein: CASSGGGGVWSNYGYTF.

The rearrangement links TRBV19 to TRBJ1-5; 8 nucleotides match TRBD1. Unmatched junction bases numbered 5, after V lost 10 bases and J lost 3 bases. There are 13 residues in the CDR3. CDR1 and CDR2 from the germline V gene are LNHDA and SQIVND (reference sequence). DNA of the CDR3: TGTGCCACTGCGGACAGGGCCAATCAGCCCCAGCATTTT. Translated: CATADRANQPQHF.

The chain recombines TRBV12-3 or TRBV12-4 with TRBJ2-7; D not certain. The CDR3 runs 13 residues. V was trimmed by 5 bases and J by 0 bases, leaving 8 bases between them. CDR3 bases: TGTGCCAGCAGTCCCCCCGGCTCCTACGAGCAGTACTTC. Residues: CASSPPGSYEQYF.

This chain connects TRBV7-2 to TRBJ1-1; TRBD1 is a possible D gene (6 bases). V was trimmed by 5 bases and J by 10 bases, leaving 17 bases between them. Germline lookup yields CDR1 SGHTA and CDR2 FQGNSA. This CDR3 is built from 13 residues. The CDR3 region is CASSNPGHFVAFF. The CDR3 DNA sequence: TGTGCCAGCAGCAATCCGGGACATTTTGTAGCTTTCTTT. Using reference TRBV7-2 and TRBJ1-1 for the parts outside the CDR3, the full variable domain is GAGVSQSPSNKVTEKGKDVELRCDPISGHTALYWYRQSLGQGLEFLIYFQGNSAPDKSGLPSDRFSAERTGGSVSTLTIQRTQQEDSAVYLCASSNPGHFVAFFGQGTRLTVV.

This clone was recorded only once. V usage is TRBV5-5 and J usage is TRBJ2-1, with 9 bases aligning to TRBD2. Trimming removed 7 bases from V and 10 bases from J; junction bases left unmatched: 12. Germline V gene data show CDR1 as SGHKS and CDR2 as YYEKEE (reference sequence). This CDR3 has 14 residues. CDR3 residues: CASSRGGAAHEQFF. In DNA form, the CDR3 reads TGTGCCAGCTCGCGGGGGGGCGCAGCACACGAGCAGTTCTTC.

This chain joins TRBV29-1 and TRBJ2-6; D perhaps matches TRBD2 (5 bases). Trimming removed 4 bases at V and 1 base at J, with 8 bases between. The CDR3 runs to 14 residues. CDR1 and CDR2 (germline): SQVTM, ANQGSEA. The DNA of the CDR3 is TGCAGCGTTGGAGGAGGATCTGGGGCCAACGTCCTGACTTTC. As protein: CSVGGGSGANVLTF.

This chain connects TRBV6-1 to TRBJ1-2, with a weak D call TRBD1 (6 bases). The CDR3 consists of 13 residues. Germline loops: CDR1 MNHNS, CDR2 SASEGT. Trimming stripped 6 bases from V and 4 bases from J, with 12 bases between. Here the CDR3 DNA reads TGTGCCAGCAGCCCCACAGGGCTCTATGGCTACACCTTC. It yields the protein CASSPTGLYGYTF.

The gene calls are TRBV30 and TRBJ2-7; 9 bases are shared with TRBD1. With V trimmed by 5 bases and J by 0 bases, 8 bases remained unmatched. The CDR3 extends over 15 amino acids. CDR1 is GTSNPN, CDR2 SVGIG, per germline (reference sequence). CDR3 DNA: TGTGCCTGGGACGTGACGGGACAGGGCTCCTACGAGCAGTACTTC. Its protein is CAWDVTGQGSYEQYF.

The CDR3 region is CASSQAFGSGTDTQYF. The CDR3 DNA is TGTGCCAGCAGCCAAGCCTTCGGCAGCGGCACAGATACGCAGTATTTT. V is TRBV7-9 and J is TRBJ2-3; D unresolved. Trimming took 5 bases from V and 1 from J, leaving 16 bases between them. Germline V gene sequence: CDR1 SEHNR, CDR2 FQNEAQ (reference sequence). The CDR3 is 16 residues long.

The CDR3: CASSLLDYEQYF. As DNA, the CDR3 is TGTGCCAGCAGCTTACTAGACTACGAGCAGTACTTC. The rearrangement links TRBV5-8 to TRBJ2-7; D might be TRBD2 (5 bases). The CDR3 covers 12 residues. Trimming stripped 2 bases from V and 3 bases from J, with 6 bases between. Per the germline V gene, CDR1 is SGHTS and CDR2 is YDEGEE. Full variable domain (rest looked up from reference TRBV5-8 and TRBJ2-7): EAGVTQSPTHLIKTRGQQATLRCSPISGHTSVYWYQQALGLGLQFLLWYDEGEERNRGNFPPRFSGRQFPNYSSELNVNALELEDSALYLCASSLLDYEQYFGPGTRLTVT.

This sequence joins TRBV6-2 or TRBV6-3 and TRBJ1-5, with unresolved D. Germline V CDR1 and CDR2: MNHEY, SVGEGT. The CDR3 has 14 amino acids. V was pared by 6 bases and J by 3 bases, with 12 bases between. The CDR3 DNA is TGTGCCAGCAGCCTTTCAGATTTCAATCAGCCCCAGCATTTT. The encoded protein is CASSLSDFNQPQHF.

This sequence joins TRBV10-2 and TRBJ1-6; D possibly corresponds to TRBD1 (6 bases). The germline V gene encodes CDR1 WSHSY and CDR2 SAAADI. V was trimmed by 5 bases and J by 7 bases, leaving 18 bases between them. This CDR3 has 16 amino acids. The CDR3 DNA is TGCGCCAGCAGTCTCACTGCCGGGACATCAAATTCACCCCTCCACTTT. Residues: CASSLTAGTSNSPLHF.

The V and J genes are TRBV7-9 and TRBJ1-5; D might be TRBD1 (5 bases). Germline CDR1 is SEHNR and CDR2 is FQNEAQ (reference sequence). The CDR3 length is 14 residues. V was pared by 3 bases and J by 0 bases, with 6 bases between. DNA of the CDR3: TGTGCCAGCAGCTTGACAGATAGCAATCAGCCCCAGCATTTT. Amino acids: CASSLTDSNQPQHF.

CDR3 sequence: CSVRTLSGNTIYF. CDR3 DNA sequence: TGCAGCGTCCGGACTCTCTCTGGAAACACCATATATTTT. The V call is TRBV29-1, the J call TRBJ1-3, with D unresolved. Germline V lookup: CDR1 SQVTM, CDR2 ANQGSEA. The V end lost 6 bases, the J end lost 0 bases, and 9 bases lay between the germline ends. The CDR3 has 13 residues.

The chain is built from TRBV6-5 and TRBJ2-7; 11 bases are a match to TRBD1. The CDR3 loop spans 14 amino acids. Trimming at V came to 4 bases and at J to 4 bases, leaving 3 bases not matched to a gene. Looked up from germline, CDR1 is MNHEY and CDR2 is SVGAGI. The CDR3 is CASSSGTGGYEQYF. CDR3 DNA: TGTGCCAGCAGTTCCGGGACAGGGGGATACGAGCAGTACTTC.

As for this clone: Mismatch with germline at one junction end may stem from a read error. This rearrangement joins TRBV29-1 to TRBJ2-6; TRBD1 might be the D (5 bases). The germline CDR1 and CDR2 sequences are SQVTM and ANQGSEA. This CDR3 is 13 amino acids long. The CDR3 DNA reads TGCAGCGTTATGGGGTCTGGGGCCAACGTCCCGACTTTC. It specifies CSVMGSGANVPTF.

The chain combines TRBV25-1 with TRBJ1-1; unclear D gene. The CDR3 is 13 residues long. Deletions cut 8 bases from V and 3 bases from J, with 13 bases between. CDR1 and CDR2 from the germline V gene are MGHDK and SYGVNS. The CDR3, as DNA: TGTGCCAGCGCCGTGAGTACAGACACTGAAGCTTTCTTT. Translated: CASAVSTDTEAFF.

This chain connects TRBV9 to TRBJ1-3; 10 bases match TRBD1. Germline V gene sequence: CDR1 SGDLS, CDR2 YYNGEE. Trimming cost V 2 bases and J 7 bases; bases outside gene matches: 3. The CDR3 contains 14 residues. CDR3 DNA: TGTGCCAGCAGCGTCGGACAGGGGGTTAACACCATATATTTT. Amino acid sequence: CASSVGQGVNTIYF. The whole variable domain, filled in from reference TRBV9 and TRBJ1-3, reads DSGVTQTPKHLITATGQRVTLRCSPRSGDLSVYWYQQSLDQGLQFLIQYYNGEERAKGNILERFSAQQFPDLHSELNLSSLELGDSALYFCASSVGQGVNTIYFGEGSWLTVV.

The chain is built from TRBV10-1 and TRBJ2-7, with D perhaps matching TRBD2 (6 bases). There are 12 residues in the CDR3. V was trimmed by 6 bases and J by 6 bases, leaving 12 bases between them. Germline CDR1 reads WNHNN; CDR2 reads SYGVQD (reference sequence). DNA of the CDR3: TGCGCCAGCAGAGGACGGGGAGGCGAGCAGTACTTC. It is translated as CASRGRGGEQYF.

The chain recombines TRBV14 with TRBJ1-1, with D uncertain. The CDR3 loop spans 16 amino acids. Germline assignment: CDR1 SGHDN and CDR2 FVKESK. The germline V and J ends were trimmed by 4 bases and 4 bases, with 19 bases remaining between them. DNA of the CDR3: TGTGCCAGCAGCCCCCTGACTAATGGGCTTAGCACTGAAGCTTTCTTT. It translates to CASSPLTNGLSTEAFF.

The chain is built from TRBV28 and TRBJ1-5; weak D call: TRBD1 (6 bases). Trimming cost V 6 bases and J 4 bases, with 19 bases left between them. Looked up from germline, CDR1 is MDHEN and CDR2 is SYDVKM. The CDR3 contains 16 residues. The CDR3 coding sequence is TGTGCCAGCAGCTTCCTCCACGACAGGAGAAATCAGCCCCAGCATTTT. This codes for CASSFLHDRRNQPQHF.

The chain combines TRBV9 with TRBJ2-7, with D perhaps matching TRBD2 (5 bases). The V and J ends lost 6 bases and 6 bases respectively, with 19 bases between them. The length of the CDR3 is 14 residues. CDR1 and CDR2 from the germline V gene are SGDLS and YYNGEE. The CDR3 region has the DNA TGTGCCAGCACTGTCGGGGTTGACTTCGGCGAGCAGTACTTC. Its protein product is CASTVGVDFGEQYF.

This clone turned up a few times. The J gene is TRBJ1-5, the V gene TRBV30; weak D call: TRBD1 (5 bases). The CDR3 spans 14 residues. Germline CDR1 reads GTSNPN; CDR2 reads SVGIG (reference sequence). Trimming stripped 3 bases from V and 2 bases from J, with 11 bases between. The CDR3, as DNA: TGTGCCTGGAGCGCGGGGGGTGGCAATCAGCCCCAGCATTTT. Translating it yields CAWSAGGGNQPQHF.

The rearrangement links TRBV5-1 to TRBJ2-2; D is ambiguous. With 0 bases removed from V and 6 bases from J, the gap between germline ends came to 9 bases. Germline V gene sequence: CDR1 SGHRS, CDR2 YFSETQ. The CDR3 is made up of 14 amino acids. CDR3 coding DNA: TGCGCCAGCAGCTTGGCTAGTTTGGCCGGGGAGCTGTTTTTT. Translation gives CASSLASLAGELFF.

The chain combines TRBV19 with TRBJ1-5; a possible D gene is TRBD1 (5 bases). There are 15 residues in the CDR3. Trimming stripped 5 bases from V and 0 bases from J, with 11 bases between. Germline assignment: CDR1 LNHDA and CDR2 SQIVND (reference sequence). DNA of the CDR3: TGTGCCAGTAGTTCTAGGGGTTTTAGCAATCAGCCCCAGCATTTT. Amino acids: CASSSRGFSNQPQHF.

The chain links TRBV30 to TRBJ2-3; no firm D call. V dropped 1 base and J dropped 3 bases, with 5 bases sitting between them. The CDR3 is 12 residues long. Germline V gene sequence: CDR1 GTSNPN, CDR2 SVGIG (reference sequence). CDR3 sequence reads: CAWSAVTDTQYF. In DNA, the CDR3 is TGTGCCTGGAGTGCCGTAACAGATACGCAGTATTTT.

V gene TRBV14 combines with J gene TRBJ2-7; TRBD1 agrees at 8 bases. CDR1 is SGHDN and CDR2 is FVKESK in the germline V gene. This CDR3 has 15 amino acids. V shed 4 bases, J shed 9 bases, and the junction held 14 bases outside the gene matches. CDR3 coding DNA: TGTGCCAGCAGCCTCTCGGGCAGGGGGCATCTGGGGCAGTACTTC. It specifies CASSLSGRGHLGQYF.

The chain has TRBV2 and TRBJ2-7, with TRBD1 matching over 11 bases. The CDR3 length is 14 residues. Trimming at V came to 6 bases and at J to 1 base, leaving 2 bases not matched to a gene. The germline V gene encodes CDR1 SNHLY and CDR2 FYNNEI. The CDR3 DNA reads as TGTGCCAGCAGCCGGGACAGGGGGTCCTACGAGCAGTACTTC. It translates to CASSRDRGSYEQYF.